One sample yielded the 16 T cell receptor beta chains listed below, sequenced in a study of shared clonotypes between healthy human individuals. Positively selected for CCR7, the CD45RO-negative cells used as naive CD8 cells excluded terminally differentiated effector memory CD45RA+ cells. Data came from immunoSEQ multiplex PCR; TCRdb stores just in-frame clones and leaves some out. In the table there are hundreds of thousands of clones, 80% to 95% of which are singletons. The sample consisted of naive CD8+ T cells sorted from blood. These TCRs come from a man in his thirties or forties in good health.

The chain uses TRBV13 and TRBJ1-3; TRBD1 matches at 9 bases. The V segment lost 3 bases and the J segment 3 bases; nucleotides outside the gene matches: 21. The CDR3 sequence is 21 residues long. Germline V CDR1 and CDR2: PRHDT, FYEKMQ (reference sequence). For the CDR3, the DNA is TGTGCCAGCAGCTTTCCTTCCGGGACAGGGTCACCCAGGCAAAGTGGAAACACCATATATTTT. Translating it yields CASSFPSGTGSPRQSGNTIYF. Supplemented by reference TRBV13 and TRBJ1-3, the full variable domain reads AAGVIQSPRHLIKEKRETATLKCYPIPRHDTVYWYQQGPGQDPQFLISFYEKMQSDKGSIPDRFSAQQFSDYHSELNMSSLELGDSALYFCASSFPSGTGSPRQSGNTIYFGEGSWLTVV.

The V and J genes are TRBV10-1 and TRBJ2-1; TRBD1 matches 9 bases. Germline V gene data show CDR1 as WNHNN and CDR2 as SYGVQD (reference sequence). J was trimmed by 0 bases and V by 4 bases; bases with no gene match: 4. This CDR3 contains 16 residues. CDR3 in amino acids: CASSGTGAHSYNEQFF. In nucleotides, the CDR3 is TGCGCCAGCAGTGGGACAGGGGCCCACTCCTACAATGAGCAGTTCTTC.

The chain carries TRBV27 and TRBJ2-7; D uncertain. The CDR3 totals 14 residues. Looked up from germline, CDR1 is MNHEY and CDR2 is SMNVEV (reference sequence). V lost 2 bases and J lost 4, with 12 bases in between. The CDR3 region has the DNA TGTGCCAGCAGTTTAGGTAACAGTGGGTACGAGCAGTACTTC. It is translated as CASSLGNSGYEQYF.

The CDR3 here is CASSLDLASTGELFF. The DNA for the CDR3 is TGCGCCAGCAGCTTGGATCTAGCTTCCACCGGGGAGCTGTTTTTT. The chain has TRBV5-1 and TRBJ2-2, with TRBD2 as a possible D gene (5 bases). The CDR3 spans 15 residues. The V end lost 0 bases, the J end lost 4 bases, and 10 bases lay between the germline ends. Germline CDR1 is SGHRS and CDR2 is YFSETQ.

CDR3 coding DNA: TGTGCCAGCAGTTTGGGTAGGGCAGCTTATAGCAATCAGCCCCAGCATTTT. Amino acids: CASSLGRAAYSNQPQHF. The gene calls are TRBV28 and TRBJ1-5; no definite D call. The CDR3 length is 17 residues. Trimming stripped 3 bases from V and 0 bases from J, with 15 bases between. The V gene's germline CDR1 is MDHEN and CDR2 SYDVKM. Supplemented by reference TRBV28 and TRBJ1-5, the full variable domain reads DVKVTQSSRYLVKRTGEKVFLECVQDMDHENMFWYRQDPGLGLRLIYFSYDVKMKEKGDIPEGYSVSREKKERFSLILESASTNQTSMYLCASSLGRAAYSNQPQHFGDGTRLSIL.

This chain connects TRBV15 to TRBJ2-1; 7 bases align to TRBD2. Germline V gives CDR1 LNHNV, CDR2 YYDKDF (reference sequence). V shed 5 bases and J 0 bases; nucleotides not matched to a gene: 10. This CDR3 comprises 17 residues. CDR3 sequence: CATSGLSSGTSYNEQFF. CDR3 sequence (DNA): TGTGCCACCAGCGGCCTCTCTAGCGGAACCTCCTACAATGAGCAGTTCTTC. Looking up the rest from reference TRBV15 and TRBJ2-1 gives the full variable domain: DAMVIQNPRYQVTQFGKPVTLSCSQTLNHNVMYWYQQKSSQAPKLLFHYYDKDFNNEADTPDNFQSRRPNTSFCFLDIRSPGLGDTAMYLCATSGLSSGTSYNEQFFGPGTRLTVL.

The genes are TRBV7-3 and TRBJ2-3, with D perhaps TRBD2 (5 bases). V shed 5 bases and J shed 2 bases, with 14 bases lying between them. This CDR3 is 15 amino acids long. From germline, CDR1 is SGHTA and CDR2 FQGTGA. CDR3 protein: CASSESGPNTDTQYF. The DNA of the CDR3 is TGTGCCAGCAGCGAAAGCGGTCCTAACACAGATACGCAGTATTTT.

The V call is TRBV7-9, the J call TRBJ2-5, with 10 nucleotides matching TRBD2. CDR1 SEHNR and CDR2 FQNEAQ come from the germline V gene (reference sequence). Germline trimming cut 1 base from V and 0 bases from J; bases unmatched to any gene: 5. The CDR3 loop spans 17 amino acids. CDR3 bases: TGTGCCAGCAGCTTAGAACTAGCGGGAAGAAACCAAGAGACCCAGTACTTC. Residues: CASSLELAGRNQETQYF.

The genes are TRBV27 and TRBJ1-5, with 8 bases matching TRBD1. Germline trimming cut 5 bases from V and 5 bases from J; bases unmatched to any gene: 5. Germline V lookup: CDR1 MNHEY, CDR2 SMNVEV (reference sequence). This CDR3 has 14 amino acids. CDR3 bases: TGTGCCAGCAGTCCTAGGACAGGGTATCAGCCCCAGCATTTT. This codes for CASSPRTGYQPQHF.

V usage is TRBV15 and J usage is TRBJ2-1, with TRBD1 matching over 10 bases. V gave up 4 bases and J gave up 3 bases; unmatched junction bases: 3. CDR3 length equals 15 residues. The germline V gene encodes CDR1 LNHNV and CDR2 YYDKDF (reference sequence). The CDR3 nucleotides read TGTGCCACCAGCACAGACAGGGGGCTCTACAATGAGCAGTTCTTC. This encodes CATSTDRGLYNEQFF.

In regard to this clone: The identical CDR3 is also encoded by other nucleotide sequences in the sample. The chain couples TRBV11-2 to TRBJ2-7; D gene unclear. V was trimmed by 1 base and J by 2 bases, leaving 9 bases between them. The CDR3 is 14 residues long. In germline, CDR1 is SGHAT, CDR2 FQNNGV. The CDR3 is CASSLVGSAYEQYF. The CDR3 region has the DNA TGTGCCAGCAGCTTAGTCGGCTCCGCCTACGAGCAGTACTTC.

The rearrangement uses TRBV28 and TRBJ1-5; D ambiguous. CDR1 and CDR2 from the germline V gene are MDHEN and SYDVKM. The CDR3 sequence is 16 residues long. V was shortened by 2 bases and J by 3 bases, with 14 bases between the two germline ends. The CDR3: CASSLTSNSLNQPQHF. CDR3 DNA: TGTGCCAGCAGTTTAACGTCCAACAGTCTCAATCAGCCCCAGCATTTT.

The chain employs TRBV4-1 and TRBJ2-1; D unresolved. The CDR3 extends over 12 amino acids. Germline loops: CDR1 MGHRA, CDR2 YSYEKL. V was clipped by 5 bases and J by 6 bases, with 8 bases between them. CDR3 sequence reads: CASSDRSNEQFF. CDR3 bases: TGCGCCAGCAGCGATCGATCCAATGAGCAGTTCTTC.

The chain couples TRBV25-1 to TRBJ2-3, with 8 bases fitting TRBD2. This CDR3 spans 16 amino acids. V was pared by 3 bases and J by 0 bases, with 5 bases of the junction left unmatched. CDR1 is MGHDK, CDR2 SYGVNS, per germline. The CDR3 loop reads CASSDPSGSSTDTQYF. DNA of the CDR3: TGTGCCAGCAGTGATCCTAGCGGGTCTAGCACAGATACGCAGTATTTT.

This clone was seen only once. CDR3 in amino acids: CASSPVVAGDFTDTQYF. DNA for the CDR3: TGTGCCAGCAGCCCCGTGGTAGCGGGAGATTTCACAGATACGCAGTATTTT. This rearrangement joins TRBV13 to TRBJ2-3; 9 bases match TRBD2. The germline V gene has CDR1 PRHDT and CDR2 FYEKMQ (reference sequence). The CDR3 runs 17 residues. V lost 5 bases to trimming and J lost 2 bases; unmatched junction nucleotides: 11.

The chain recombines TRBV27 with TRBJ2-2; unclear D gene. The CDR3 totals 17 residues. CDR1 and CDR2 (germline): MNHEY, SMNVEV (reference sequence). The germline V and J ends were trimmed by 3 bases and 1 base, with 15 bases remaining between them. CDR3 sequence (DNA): TGTGCCAGCAGTTTGGATCCACAACGAATGAACACCGGGGAGCTGTTTTTT. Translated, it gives CASSLDPQRMNTGELFF.